These T cell receptor beta chains were read from a single sample in a study of cytomegalovirus exposure and HLA in healthy donors. Only in-frame clones appear in the TCRdb table, and some are missing; sequencing was by immunoSEQ multiplex PCR. The sample consists of about 83,000 clones, roughly 76% of them appearing once. Input material: PBMCs. The receptors come from a woman aged 25 to 45 in good health and CMV-seronegative. CDR3s include the opening cysteine and the closing phenylalanine or tryptophan. Each record gives: clone size, D gene, J gene, V gene, CDR3 protein, CDR3 DNA. A D gene is named only where the DNA matches it firmly. Clone size is stated in some rows and not others, as once, few, many or a class when expanded.

- | - | TRBJ1-4 | TRBV5-1 | CASRNVAGEEKLFF | TGCGCCAGCAGAAATGTGGCAGGCGAGGAAAAACTGTTTTTT
- | TRBD1 | TRBJ1-1 | TRBV18 | CASSRSGTANTEAFF | TGTGCCAGCTCAAGGTCCGGGACAGCCAACACTGAAGCTTTCTTT
- | TRBD2 | TRBJ2-7 | TRBV2 | CASSVRQGLAGKGAYEQYF | TGTGCCAGCAGTGTAAGGCAGGGACTAGCGGGAAAGGGGGCTTACGAGCAGTACTTC
- | TRBD2 | TRBJ2-5 | TRBV5-1 | CASSPRGGLAGVRTQETQYF | TGCGCCAGCAGCCCAAGGGGCGGACTAGCGGGAGTGCGCACCCAAGAGACCCAGTACTTC
once | TRBD2 | TRBJ2-7 | TRBV6-5 | CASSGLAGMNEQYF | TGTGCCAGCAGTGGACTAGCGGGGATGAACGAGCAGTACTTC
- | - | TRBJ1-1 | TRBV6-1 | CASSLRGDDTEAFF | TGTGCCAGCAGTCTCCGGGGGGACGACACTGAAGCTTTCTTT
- | TRBD1 | TRBJ1-1 | TRBV6-1 | CASRVGDRGAEAFF | TGTGCCAGCAGAGTCGGGGACAGGGGGGCTGAAGCTTTCTTT
- | TRBD1 | TRBJ1-2 | TRBV28 | CASSGQGNYGYTF | TGTGCCAGCAGTGGACAGGGCAACTATGGCTACACCTTC
- | TRBD2 | TRBJ2-5 | TRBV7-7 | CASSLEGLEQETQYF | TGTGCTAGCAGCTTAGAGGGACTAGAGCAAGAGACCCAGTACTTC
once | TRBD2 | TRBJ2-7 | TRBV29-1 | CSVEVMPGLAEAAYEQYF | TGCAGCGTTGAAGTGATGCCGGGACTAGCCGAAGCGGCCTACGAGCAGTACTTC
- | TRBD1 | TRBJ1-3 | TRBV5-4 | CASSLGIPGQGSTGNTIYF | TGTGCCAGCAGCTTAGGGATCCCGGGACAGGGCTCTACTGGAAACACCATATATTTT
- | - | TRBJ1-1 | TRBV19 | CASSPWASNTEAFF | TGTGCCAGTAGTCCCTGGGCCTCGAACACTGAAGCTTTCTTT